This TCR beta chain was retrieved from a study of T cell responses to AZD1222 COVID-19 vaccine. Study-wide results and limits: It was only a handful of AZD1222 recipients who were seropositive at baseline. At 160-218 and 743-854, vaccine-associated CD4 TCRs were dominant, and they spanned spike. After the peak T cell response, and only then, were repertoires sampled.

The sample holds one count of this clone. As yet, its antigen is unknown. The study pooled second doses at about 4 or about 12 weeks. Libraries were prepared by immunoSEQ multiplex PCR; TCRdb keeps only in-frame clonotypes and omits some of them. This sample yields 180,000 or so clones, of which roughly nine tenths are seen a single time; 1.5% to 2% belongs to the top ten. Trimming removed 3 bases at V and 4 bases at J, with 13 bases between. Germline V gene data show CDR1 as SGHTA and CDR2 as FQGNSA. The CDR3 extends over 14 amino acids. The receptor's source is an adult who received the AZD1222 COVID-19 vaccine. The sample here was peripheral blood, taken 28 days after the second AZD1222 dose. The chain has TRBV7-2 and TRBJ2-7; no firm D call. CDR3 protein: CASSFSVGLYEQYF. The CDR3 DNA reads TGTGCCAGCAGCTTCTCGGTGGGTCTGTACGAGCAGTACTTC.